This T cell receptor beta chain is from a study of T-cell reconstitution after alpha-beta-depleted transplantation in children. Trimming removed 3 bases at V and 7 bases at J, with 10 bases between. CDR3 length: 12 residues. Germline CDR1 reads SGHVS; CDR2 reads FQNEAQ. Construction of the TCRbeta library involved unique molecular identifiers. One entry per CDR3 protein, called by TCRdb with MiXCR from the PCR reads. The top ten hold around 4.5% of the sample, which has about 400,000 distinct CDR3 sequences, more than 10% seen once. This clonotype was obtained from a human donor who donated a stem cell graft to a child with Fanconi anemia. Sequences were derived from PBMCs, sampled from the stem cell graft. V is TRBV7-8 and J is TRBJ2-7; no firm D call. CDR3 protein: CASSFGLGEQYV. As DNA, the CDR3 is TGTGCCAGCAGCTTCGGCCTTGGGGAGCAGTACGTC.